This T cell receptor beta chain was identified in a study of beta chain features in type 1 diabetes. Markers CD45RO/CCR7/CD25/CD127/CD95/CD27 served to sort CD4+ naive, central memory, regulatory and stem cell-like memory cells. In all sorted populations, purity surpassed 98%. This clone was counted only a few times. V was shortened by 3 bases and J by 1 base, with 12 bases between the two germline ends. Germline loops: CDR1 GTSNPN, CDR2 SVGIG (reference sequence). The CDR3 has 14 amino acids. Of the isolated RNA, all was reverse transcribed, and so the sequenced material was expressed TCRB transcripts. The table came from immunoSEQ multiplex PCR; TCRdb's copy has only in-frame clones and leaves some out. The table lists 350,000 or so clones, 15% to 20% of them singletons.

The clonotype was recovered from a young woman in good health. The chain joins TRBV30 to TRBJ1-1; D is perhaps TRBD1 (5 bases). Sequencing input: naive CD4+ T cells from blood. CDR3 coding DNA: TGTGCCTGGAGCCTAGGAAGGGGGAACACTGAAGCTTTCTTT. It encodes CAWSLGRGNTEAFF. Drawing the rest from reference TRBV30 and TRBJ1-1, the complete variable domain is SQTIHQWPATLVQPVGSPLSLECTVEGTSNPNLYWYRQAAGRGLQLLFYSVGIGQISSEVPQNLSASRPQDRQFILSSKKLLLSDSGFYLCAWSLGRGNTEAFFGQGTRLTVV.